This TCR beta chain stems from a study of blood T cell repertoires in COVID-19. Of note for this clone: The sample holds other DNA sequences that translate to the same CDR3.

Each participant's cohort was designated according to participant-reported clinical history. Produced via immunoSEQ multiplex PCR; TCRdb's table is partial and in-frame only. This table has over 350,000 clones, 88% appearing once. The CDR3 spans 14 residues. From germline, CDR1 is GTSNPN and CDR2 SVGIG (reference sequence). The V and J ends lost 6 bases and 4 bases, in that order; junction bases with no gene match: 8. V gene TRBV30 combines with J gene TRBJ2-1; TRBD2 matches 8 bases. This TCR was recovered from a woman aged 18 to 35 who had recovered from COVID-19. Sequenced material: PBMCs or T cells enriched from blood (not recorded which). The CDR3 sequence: CACSRGGLYNEQFF. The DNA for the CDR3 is TGTGCCTGCTCCCGGGGGGGCCTGTACAATGAGCAGTTCTTC.